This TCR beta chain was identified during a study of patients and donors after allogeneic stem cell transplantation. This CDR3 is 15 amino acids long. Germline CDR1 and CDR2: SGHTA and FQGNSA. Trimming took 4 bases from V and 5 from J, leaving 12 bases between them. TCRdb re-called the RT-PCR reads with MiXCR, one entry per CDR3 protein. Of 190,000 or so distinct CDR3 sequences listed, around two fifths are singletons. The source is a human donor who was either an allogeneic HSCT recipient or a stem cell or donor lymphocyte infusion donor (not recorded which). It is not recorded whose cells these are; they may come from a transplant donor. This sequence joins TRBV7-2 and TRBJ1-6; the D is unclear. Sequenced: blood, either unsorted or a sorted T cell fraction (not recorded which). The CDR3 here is CASSSQRLHNSPLHF. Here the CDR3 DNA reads TGTGCCAGCAGCTCACAGAGGTTACATAATTCACCCCTCCACTTT. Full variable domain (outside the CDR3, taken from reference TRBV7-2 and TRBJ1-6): GAGVSQSPSNKVTEKGKDVELRCDPISGHTALYWYRQSLGQGLEFLIYFQGNSAPDKSGLPSDRFSAERTGGSVSTLTIQRTQQEDSAVYLCASSSQRLHNSPLHFGNGTRLTVT.